Following are 17 T cell receptor beta chains from one sample sequenced in a study of a mutant IDH1 vaccine in newly diagnosed glioma. Time point of the sample: week 23, last vaccination. Every vaccine dose comprised 300 ug of mutant IDH1 20-mer peptide plus topical imiquimod. Assay used: immunoSEQ multiplex PCR; TCRdb lists only in-frame clones, some missing. Of about 65,000 clones in the sample, approximately 81% were seen once. Antigen specificity for these receptors is unknown. Here the sequenced sample was PBMCs, taken from a glioma patient whose treatment included an IDH1 peptide vaccine. Receptor source: a man aged 25 to 40 with glioma.

CDR3 bases: TGTGCCAGCAGCCTTTGGACAGGGAGCTCTGGAAACACCATATATTTT. As protein: CASSLWTGSSGNTIYF. The chain joins TRBV4-2 to TRBJ1-3; 8 bases agree with TRBD1. There are 16 residues in the CDR3. Germline CDR1 reads LGHNA; CDR2 reads YNFKEQ. Trimming took 4 bases from V and 0 from J; bases not matched to a gene: 5.

The rearrangement uses TRBV7-9 and TRBJ2-7; no clear D. The CDR3 totals 15 residues. V shed 4 bases and J shed 1 base, with 14 bases lying between them. CDR1 is SEHNR, CDR2 FQNEAQ, per germline (reference sequence). CDR3 DNA sequence: TGTGCCAGCAGCTCTAGGACGGTTTATTCCTACGAGCAGTACTTC. Amino acids: CASSSRTVYSYEQYF.

V and J are TRBV11-2 and TRBJ2-7; D could derive from TRBD1 or TRBD2 (5 bases each). Per germline, CDR1 SGHAT and CDR2 FQNNGV. The CDR3 length is 13 residues. V was clipped by 5 bases and J by 4 bases, with 12 bases between them. The CDR3 sequence is CASSTRDVYEQYF. In nucleotides, the CDR3 is TGTGCCAGCAGCACCCGGGACGTTTACGAGCAGTACTTC. Full variable domain (missing parts from reference TRBV11-2 and TRBJ2-7): EAGVAQSPRYKIIEKRQSVAFWCNPISGHATLYWYQQILGQGPKLLIQFQNNGVVDDSQLPKDRFSAERLKGVDSTLKIQPAKLEDSAVYLCASSTRDVYEQYFGPGTRLTVT.

This clone showed up just a few times. V and J are TRBV4-1 and TRBJ1-2; D may be TRBD1 (5 bases). The germline V gene encodes CDR1 MGHRA and CDR2 YSYEKL. The CDR3 is 16 residues long. Trimming took 0 bases from V and 5 from J, leaving 16 bases between them. CDR3 loop: CASSQDIGGMGYGYTF. Here the CDR3 DNA reads TGCGCCAGCAGCCAAGATATCGGGGGGATGGGGTATGGCTACACCTTC.

The CDR3 region is CASRKGQGTEAFF. In DNA form, the CDR3 reads TGCGCCAGCAGAAAGGGGCAGGGAACTGAAGCTTTCTTT. The chain couples TRBV5-1 to TRBJ1-1; D may be TRBD1 (5 bases). The CDR3 totals 13 residues. The V end lost 5 bases, the J end lost 5 bases, and 13 bases lay between the germline ends. Germline assignment: CDR1 SGHRS and CDR2 YFSETQ.

The V call is TRBV4-1, the J call TRBJ1-1; maybe TRBD1 (6 bases). Trimming removed 3 bases from V and 8 bases from J, with 16 bases in between. The CDR3 spans 14 residues. CDR1 is MGHRA, CDR2 YSYEKL, per germline. DNA for the CDR3: TGCGCCAGCAGCCAGACAGGTCGAAAAGCCGAAGCTTTCTTT. Translation gives CASSQTGRKAEAFF.

This clone was counted a single time. The chain is built from TRBV30 and TRBJ2-1, with TRBD2 as a possible D gene (6 bases). This CDR3 spans 15 amino acids. Germline values: CDR1 GTSNPN, CDR2 SVGIG (reference sequence). Trimming left V 3 bases short and J 8 bases short, with 20 bases between. The CDR3 nucleotides are TGTGCCTGGAGCCTTCAGGCACTAGCCTCCCATGAGCAGTTCTTC. This codes for CAWSLQALASHEQFF.

The V and J genes are TRBV18 and TRBJ1-4; no reliable D call. Germline V lookup: CDR1 KGHSH, CDR2 LQKENI. The CDR3 has 15 amino acids. The germline V and J ends were trimmed by 6 bases and 6 bases, with 17 bases remaining between them. The CDR3: CASSPRAQRDEKLFF. As DNA, the CDR3 is TGTGCCAGCTCCCCCCGGGCCCAAAGGGATGAAAAACTGTTTTTT.

The rearrangement links TRBV7-2 to TRBJ2-3; TRBD2 agrees at 13 bases. The CDR3 extends over 17 amino acids. Germline lookup yields CDR1 SGHTA and CDR2 FQGNSA. J was trimmed by 7 bases and V by 1 base; bases with no gene match: 8. CDR3 sequence (DNA): TGTGCCAGCAGCTTAGGAACTAGCGGGGGGGCCGAGTATACGCAGTATTTT. Translating gives CASSLGTSGGAEYTQYF.

V and J are TRBV5-1 and TRBJ1-1, with D possibly TRBD1 on 6 matching bases. The V gene lost 2 bases and the J gene lost 8 bases, with 19 bases spanning the gap. This CDR3 is built from 15 residues. Germline assignment: CDR1 SGHRS and CDR2 YFSETQ. The DNA for the CDR3 is TGCGCCAGCAGCTTCTACACAGGGATAAGAGGGGAAGCTTTCTTT. It specifies CASSFYTGIRGEAFF.

This clone was counted once. The chain has TRBV6-6 and TRBJ2-7; 7 bases map to TRBD2. V lost 4 bases and J lost 6; bases outside the gene matches: 3. CDR1 and CDR2 from the germline V gene are MNHNY and SVGAGI (reference sequence). CDR3 size: 12 residues. The CDR3 DNA reads TGTGCCAGCAGTTCGACTAGCTCCGAGCAGTACTTC. It specifies CASSSTSSEQYF.

This sequence joins TRBV7-9 and TRBJ2-7, with D perhaps being TRBD1 or TRBD2 (5 bases each). Trimming shortened V by 4 bases and J by 6 bases, and 16 bases separated the two germline ends. This CDR3 region has 14 residues. The germline V gene encodes CDR1 SEHNR and CDR2 FQNEAQ (reference sequence). The CDR3 sequence: CASSSPGLGVEQYF. The CDR3 region has the DNA TGTGCCAGCAGCTCCCCGGGGTTGGGGGTCGAGCAGTACTTC.

The gene calls are TRBV25-1 and TRBJ2-3, with a weak D call TRBD1 (7 bases). Trimming took 6 bases from V and 7 from J, leaving 20 bases between them. CDR3 length: 15 residues. Germline assignment: CDR1 MGHDK and CDR2 SYGVNS. Here the CDR3 reads CASRDSGGTYNTQYF. The CDR3 nucleotides are TGTGCCAGCAGGGATTCAGGGGGGACATATAATACGCAGTATTTT.

The rearrangement uses TRBV30 and TRBJ1-6; 7 bases match TRBD1. This CDR3 is 16 amino acids long. V shed 2 bases, J shed 9 bases, and the junction held 13 bases outside the gene matches. Germline V gives CDR1 GTSNPN, CDR2 SVGIG (reference sequence). Here the CDR3 DNA reads TGTGCCTGGAGTCATTCCGCAGGGGGAAGGTTTTCACCCCTCCACTTT. Translating it yields CAWSHSAGGRFSPLHF.

The rearrangement joins TRBV25-1 to TRBJ2-1, with 10 positions matching TRBD1. This CDR3 region has 13 residues. From germline, CDR1 is MGHDK and CDR2 SYGVNS. Trimming cost V 5 bases and J 15 bases; bases outside gene matches: 10. CDR3 amino acids: CASSSLGTGVWFF. CDR3 coding DNA: TGTGCCAGCAGTTCCTTAGGGACAGGGGTTTGGTTCTTC.

The chain employs TRBV29-1 and TRBJ2-3; possibly TRBD2 for D (7 bases). The CDR3 length is 15 residues. CDR1 and CDR2 from the germline V gene are SQVTM and ANQGSEA. V was shortened by 3 bases and J by 0 bases, with 13 bases between the two germline ends. CDR3 protein: CSVDGGGPSTDTQYF. The CDR3 nucleotides are TGCAGCGTTGATGGCGGGGGCCCCAGCACAGATACGCAGTATTTT.

V and J are TRBV5-8 and TRBJ2-5; no clear D gene. V shed 2 bases and J shed 5 bases, with 4 bases lying between them. The CDR3 is 11 amino acids. Germline CDR1 and CDR2: SGHTS and YDEGEE. This CDR3 is CASSFWETQYF. Written as DNA, the CDR3 is TGTGCCAGCAGCTTTTGGGAGACCCAGTACTTC.